This T cell receptor (beta chain) was documented in a study of cytomegalovirus exposure and HLA in healthy donors. About the study: Previous work identified 95 million to 140 million unique TCR beta sequences from 200 million or so T cells. HLA-typed donors were the source of about 81 million unique TCRs held in an early data release. General study points: Rare sequences made up most TCRs, while some public TCRs were found in many donors.

Regarding this clone: Its antigen is not identified.

Amplification used 60 Vbeta primers and 13 Jbeta primers. Assay used: immunoSEQ multiplex PCR; TCRdb lists only in-frame clones, some missing. The repertoire includes 150,000 to 170,000 clones, about 85% of them detected once, and about 8.3% sits in the top ten. Source material: PBMCs. This TCR derives from a man aged 25-45 years in good health and CMV-seropositive.

CDR3 amino acids: CASSINRDPYGYTF. The CDR3 nucleotides are TGCGCCAGCAGCATTAACAGGGATCCCTATGGCTACACCTTC. This sequence joins TRBV5-1 and TRBJ1-2; TRBD1 might be the D (6 bases). With 4 bases removed from V and 4 bases from J, the gap between germline ends came to 14 bases. Germline CDR1 reads SGHRS; CDR2 reads YFSETQ. This CDR3 has 14 residues.